The rows below give T cell receptor beta chains drawn from one sample of a study of T cells in Graves' hyperthyroidism and ophthalmopathy. TCRdb fed the multiplex PCR reads into MiXCR, producing one record per CDR3 protein. The sample holds approximately 600,000 distinct CDR3 sequences, about 15% seen once. Sequenced material: blood. The receptors were gathered from a woman younger than 45 with Graves' hyperthyroidism that later progressed to Graves' ophthalmopathy. Both conserved end residues are part of each CDR3. D genes are given only for firm matches. Clone size is not always given. Where it is, it says once, few, many or a class for expanded clones.

j_call,d_call,v_call,clone_size,cdr3_aa,cdr3_nt
TRBJ2-4,TRBD1,TRBV20-1,few,CSARPDRVRYF,TGCAGTGCTAGACCAGACAGGGTACGGTACTTC
TRBJ2-7,TRBD2,TRBV18,many,CASATFPGGSYEQYF,TGTGCCAGCGCTACCTTTCCGGGAGGGTCCTACGAGCAGTACTTC
TRBJ1-2,-,TRBV12-3/TRBV12-4,many,CASYYREANYGYTF,TGTGCCAGCTACTACAGGGAGGCTAACTATGGCTACACCTTC
TRBJ2-7,-,TRBV15,-,CATSRDRGGNYEQYF,TGTGCCACCAGCAGAGATCGAGGCGGGAACTACGAGCAGTACTTC
TRBJ2-1,TRBD1,TRBV27,many,CASTPWTGRDNEQFF,TGTGCCAGCACCCCCTGGACAGGAAGAGACAATGAGCAGTTCTTC
TRBJ2-4,-,TRBV20-1,-,CSARRGSSQDIQYF,TGCAGTGCTAGACGGGGTAGTAGCCAGGACATTCAGTACTTC
TRBJ2-2,TRBD2,TRBV3-1,-,CASSPPWGEGNTGELFF,TGTGCCAGCAGCCCCCCGTGGGGGGAGGGAAACACCGGGGAGCTGTTTTTT
TRBJ2-7,-,TRBV30,-,CAWSEIGFDEQYF,TGTGCCTGGAGTGAAATAGGGTTCGACGAGCAGTACTTC
TRBJ2-5,TRBD2,TRBV3-1,many,CASSQAITADGGETQYF,TGTGCCAGCAGCCAGGCGATTACCGCGGACGGGGGGGAGACCCAGTACTTC
TRBJ1-1,-,TRBV14,many,CASSQEVRGLNTEAFF,TGTGCCAGCAGCCAAGAGGTTAGAGGGCTGAACACTGAAGCTTTCTTT
TRBJ1-2,-,TRBV28,many,CASSPRLVGGYTF,TGTGCCAGCAGCCCCCGACTTGTTGGTGGCTACACCTTC
TRBJ2-5,TRBD1,TRBV7-2,few,CASSLEDRPQYF,TGTGCCAGCAGCTTAGAGGACAGGCCCCAGTATTTC
TRBJ2-2,-,TRBV19,many,CASSMMGDGELFF,TGTGCCAGTAGTATGATGGGGGACGGGGAGCTGTTTTTT
TRBJ2-7,-,TRBV2,many,CASSEQQINYEQYF,TGTGCCAGCAGTGAACAGCAAATTAACTACGAGCAGTACTTC